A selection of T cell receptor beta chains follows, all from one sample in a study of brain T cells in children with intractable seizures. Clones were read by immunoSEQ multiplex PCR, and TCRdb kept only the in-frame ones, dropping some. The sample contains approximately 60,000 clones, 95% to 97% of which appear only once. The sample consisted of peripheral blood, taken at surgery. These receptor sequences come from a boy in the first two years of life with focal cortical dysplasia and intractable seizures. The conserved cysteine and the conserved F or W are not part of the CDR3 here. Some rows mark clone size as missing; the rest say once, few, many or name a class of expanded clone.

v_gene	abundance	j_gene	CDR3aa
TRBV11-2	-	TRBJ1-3	ASSFPGTGKGNTIY
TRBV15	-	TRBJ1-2	ATSRDRDVGGYT
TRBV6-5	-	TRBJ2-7	ASSYSGGGSSYEQY
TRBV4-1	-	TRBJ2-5	ASSRQFGGISEETQY
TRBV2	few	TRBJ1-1	ASRDRLSTPNTEAF
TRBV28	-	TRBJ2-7	ATLPLAGGSSLYEQY
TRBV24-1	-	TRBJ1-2	ATRRQGGSANYGYT
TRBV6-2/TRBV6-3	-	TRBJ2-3	ASSYGGTTTDTQY
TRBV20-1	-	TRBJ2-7	SASASYEQY
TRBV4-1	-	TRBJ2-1	ASSPTLLALYSGPTNEQF
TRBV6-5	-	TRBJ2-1	ASTRQGSYNEQF
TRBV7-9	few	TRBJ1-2	ASSLDDPRLDPYGYT
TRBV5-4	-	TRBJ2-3	ASSLGSRTFQTKADTQY
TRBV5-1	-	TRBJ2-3	ASSRGGSTDTQY
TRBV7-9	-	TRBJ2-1	ASSLGGRGI
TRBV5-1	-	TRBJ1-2	ASSFERYYGYT
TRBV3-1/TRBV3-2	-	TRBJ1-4	ASSQHGKTALNEKLF
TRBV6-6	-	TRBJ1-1	ASSYSNALEAF
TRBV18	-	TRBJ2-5	ASLPGTRMRETQY
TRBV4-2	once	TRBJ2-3	ASSQAPPGLAGEGGTDTQY
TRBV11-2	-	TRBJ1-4	ASSPYRGGNEKLF
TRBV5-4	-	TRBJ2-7	ASSSDETYEQY
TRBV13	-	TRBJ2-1	ASSPPLVAGGPGEQF
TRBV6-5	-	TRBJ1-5	ASSYRTEDQPQH